A selection of T cell receptor beta chains follows, all from one sample in a study of cytomegalovirus exposure and HLA in healthy donors. Profiling relied on immunoSEQ multiplex PCR, and the TCRdb table lists in-frame clones only, not all of them. The sample shows more than 75,000 clones, roughly 74% of them seen only once. The sequenced sample was PBMCs. These receptors were taken from a woman aged 50 to 60 in good health and CMV-seropositive. The CDR3 runs from the conserved cysteine through the conserved F or W. The D gene is left open where the match is weak. Not all rows give a size; the values are once, few, many and, for expanded clones, a class.

TRBD1	TRBV9	.	TRBJ2-1	CASSVEGQTSNEQFF	TGTGCCAGCAGCGTAGAGGGACAGACTTCTAATGAGCAGTTCTTC
.	TRBV18	.	TRBJ1-2	CASSQRQGPDGYTF	TGTGCCAGCTCTCAACGTCAGGGGCCGGATGGCTACACCTTC
.	TRBV29-1	.	TRBJ2-7	CSVRQDPYEQYF	TGCAGCGTTCGACAGGACCCCTACGAGCAGTACTTC
TRBD2	TRBV9	once	TRBJ2-1	CASSDRGDVQFYNEQFF	TGTGCCAGCAGCGACCGGGGGGACGTTCAATTCTACAATGAGCAGTTCTTC
.	TRBV28	few	TRBJ1-1	CASSALMNTEAFF	TGTGCCAGCAGTGCCCTAATGAACACTGAAGCTTTCTTT
.	TRBV19	.	TRBJ2-3	CASSIVEGLTDTQYF	TGTGCCAGTAGTATAGTGGAGGGGCTCACAGATACGCAGTATTTT
.	TRBV19	.	TRBJ1-4	CASSIGVRGNEKLFF	TGTGCCAGTAGTATAGGAGTCAGGGGAAATGAAAAACTGTTTTTT
.	TRBV5-1	.	TRBJ2-1	CASSLALGDNEQFF	TGCGCCAGCAGCTTGGCACTAGGAGACAATGAGCAGTTCTTC
.	TRBV2	.	TRBJ2-2	CASKYEHVGGELFF	TGTGCCAGTAAATATGAGCATGTCGGCGGGGAGCTGTTTTTT
TRBD1	TRBV5-1	.	TRBJ2-3	CASSSAGQGSDTQYF	TGCGCCAGCAGTTCCGCGGGACAGGGCTCAGATACGCAGTATTTT
.	TRBV6-1	.	TRBJ1-5	CASKLADSNQPQHF	TGTGCCAGCAAACTAGCCGATAGCAATCAGCCCCAGCATTTT
TRBD1	TRBV5-1	.	TRBJ1-3	CASSREGAGVGNTIYF	TGCGCCAGCAGCCGCGAGGGGGCAGGGGTTGGAAACACCATATATTTT
.	TRBV6-5	.	TRBJ2-2	CASSLGGFGELFF	TGTGCCAGCAGTTTAGGCGGTTTCGGGGAGCTGTTTTTT
.	TRBV18	once	TRBJ1-1	CASSIGRNTEAFF	TGTGCCAGCTCAATAGGGAGGAACACTGAAGCTTTCTTT
.	TRBV2	.	TRBJ2-3	CASSAVGPALTDTQYF	TGTGCCAGCAGTGCTGTGGGGCCGGCCCTTACAGATACGCAGTATTTT
.	TRBV16	once	TRBJ1-1	CASSPSFNTEAFF	TGTGCCAGCAGCCCCAGTTTCAACACTGAAGCTTTCTTT
.	TRBV6-1	.	TRBJ2-1	CASSESVSSSYNEQFF	TGTGCCAGCAGTGAGTCAGTTAGCAGCTCCTACAATGAGCAGTTCTTC
TRBD1	TRBV4-1	.	TRBJ1-5	CASSQDRGRGNQPQHF	TGCGCCAGCAGCCAAGACAGAGGCAGGGGGAATCAGCCCCAGCATTTT
.	TRBV6-5	.	TRBJ2-2	CASRKGTSWTGELFF	TGTGCCAGCAGAAAAGGGACTTCGTGGACCGGGGAGCTGTTTTTT
.	TRBV30	.	TRBJ2-7	CAWKGQRVHEQYF	TGTGCCTGGAAAGGGCAGAGGGTCCACGAGCAGTACTTC
.	TRBV18	.	TRBJ1-5	CASSLGVSNQPQHF	TGTGCCAGCTCATTAGGGGTTAGCAATCAGCCCCAGCATTTT
.	TRBV11-2	.	TRBJ2-7	CASSANYEQYF	TGTGCCAGCAGCGCTAACTACGAGCAGTACTTC
.	TRBV7-9	.	TRBJ2-7	CASSSPVFYEQYF	TGTGCCAGCAGCTCCCCAGTGTTCTACGAGCAGTACTTC
.	TRBV18	few	TRBJ2-1	CASSGSGFNEQFF	TGTGCCAGCTCAGGGTCAGGTTTCAATGAGCAGTTCTTC
TRBD2	TRBV19	.	TRBJ2-6	CASSITPGGTGANVLTF	TGTGCCAGTAGTATAACCCCGGGAGGGACTGGGGCCAACGTCCTGACTTTC
.	TRBV7-9	.	TRBJ2-1	CASSSRLSYNEQFF	TGTGCCAGCAGCTCCCGTTTGAGCTACAATGAGCAGTTCTTC
.	TRBV9	once	TRBJ2-3	CASSVSLNTDTQYF	TGTGCCAGCAGCGTCAGTTTGAACACAGATACGCAGTATTTT
TRBD2	TRBV6-6	.	TRBJ2-3	CASNLAGVDTQYF	TGTGCCAGCAATCTAGCGGGAGTAGATACGCAGTATTTT
.	TRBV11-2	once	TRBJ2-7	CASSLVAGGVYEQYF	TGTGCCAGCAGCTTAGTTGCCGGAGGGGTCTACGAGCAGTACTTC
.	TRBV7-9	many	TRBJ2-7	CASGKSYEQYF	TGTGCCAGCGGCAAATCTTACGAGCAGTACTTC
.	TRBV29-1	.	TRBJ1-5	CSVATAGLDQPQHF	TGCAGCGTTGCAACGGCAGGGCTCGATCAGCCCCAGCATTTT
.	TRBV15	.	TRBJ2-3	CATTTRNTDTQYF	TGTGCCACCACCACTAGGAACACAGATACGCAGTATTTT
.	TRBV7-8	.	TRBJ1-2	CASSLVLGTSYGYTF	TGTGCCAGCAGCTTGGTGTTGGGGACATCCTATGGCTACACCTTC
.	TRBV5-4	.	TRBJ2-1	CASSPVPDYNEQFF	TGTGCCAGCAGCCCAGTTCCAGACTACAATGAGCAGTTCTTC
.	TRBV21-1	.	TRBJ2-7	CASSKHSGDEQYF	TGTGCCAGCAGCAAACATTCGGGAGACGAGCAGTACTTC
TRBD2	TRBV19	.	TRBJ2-4	CASSLAGGAKNIQYF	TGTGCCAGTAGTTTAGCCGGGGGGGCCAAAAACATTCAGTACTTC
TRBD2	TRBV2	.	TRBJ2-3	CATRSGSYTDTQYF	TGTGCCACCAGAAGCGGGAGCTACACAGATACGCAGTATTTT
.	TRBV30	.	TRBJ1-1	CAWSPGGGTEAFF	TGTGCCTGGAGCCCGGGCGGGGGCACTGAAGCTTTCTTT
TRBD2	TRBV6-1	.	TRBJ2-7	CASSEGAGGPYEQYF	TGTGCCAGCAGTGAAGGGGCGGGAGGGCCCTACGAGCAGTACTTC
.	TRBV29-1	few	TRBJ1-1	CSVVTGGGTEAFF	TGCAGCGTTGTCACAGGAGGAGGGACTGAAGCTTTCTTT